This TCR beta chain stems from a study of blood T cell repertoires in COVID-19. Whole-study context: There were acute and convalescent COVID-19 samples, and they came from the United States, Italy and Spain. T cells, B-cell-depleted T cells, or PBMCs supplied cDNA or gDNA.

Authors' processing steps: Amplification with reference gene primers provided the estimates of nucleated cell counts. Here immunoSEQ multiplex PCR was the method, and the copy in TCRdb shows in-frame clones only, minus some. V and J calls and clone size come straight from that table; D and trimming were deduced from the DNA. This sample has roughly 53,000 clones, with more than 85% found just once. The CDR3 is made up of 15 amino acids. Germline V lookup: CDR1 SGHTA, CDR2 FQGNSA. Deletions cut 9 bases from V and 2 bases from J, with 20 bases between. The receptor was isolated from a human donor in a cohort sampled during active COVID-19. Sequencing input: peripheral blood. This rearrangement joins TRBV7-2 to TRBJ2-7; D gene ambiguous. Here the CDR3 reads CASTRNVQTPYEQYF. The DNA of the CDR3 is TGTGCCAGTACCCGAAACGTGCAGACACCCTACGAGCAGTACTTC.